These 32 T cell receptor beta chains were sequenced from one sample in a study of blood T cell repertoires in COVID-19. The assay was immunoSEQ multiplex PCR, and TCRdb's table has in-frame clones only and misses some. The profile shows roughly 250,000 clones, about 87% of them singletons. The material sequenced was PBMCs or T cells enriched from blood (not recorded which). These receptor sequences come from a woman between 45 and 60 years old who had recovered from COVID-19.

The chain links TRBV19 to TRBJ2-1; possible D gene TRBD2, 6 bases. This CDR3 comprises 17 residues. Trimming stripped 5 bases from V and 3 bases from J, with 20 bases between. Germline CDR1 and CDR2: LNHDA and SQIVND (reference sequence). The DNA of the CDR3 is TGTGCCAGTAGTCCCCAGTTATTGGCGGGGAACTACAATGAGCAGTTCTTC. The encoded protein is CASSPQLLAGNYNEQFF.

The chain recombines TRBV4-1 with TRBJ2-7, with D maybe TRBD2 (7 bases). CDR3 size: 16 residues. Germline V lookup: CDR1 MGHRA, CDR2 YSYEKL. The V and J ends lost 4 bases and 0 bases respectively, with 16 bases between them. CDR3 sequence (DNA): TGCGCCAGCAGCCGGGGGGGCGGCGCTTCCTCCTACGAGCAGTACTTC. The encoded protein is CASSRGGGASSYEQYF.

This chain connects TRBV24-1 to TRBJ2-2, with 8 positions matching TRBD1. The V gene's germline CDR1 is KGHDR and CDR2 SFDVKD. The CDR3 runs to 16 residues. V shed 3 bases and J 3 bases; nucleotides not matched to a gene: 5. The CDR3: CATSDQRTGYTGELFF. Written as DNA, the CDR3 is TGTGCCACCAGTGATCAACGGACAGGGTACACCGGGGAGCTGTTTTTT.

V is TRBV25-1 and J is TRBJ1-6; possible D gene TRBD1, 6 bases. The CDR3 is 15 residues long. With 1 base removed from V and 10 bases from J, the gap between germline ends came to 14 bases. CDR1 is MGHDK, CDR2 SYGVNS, per germline. In nucleotides, the CDR3 is TGTGCCAGCAGTGAATCACAGGGCGTAGGGTCACCCCTCCACTTT. Translating gives CASSESQGVGSPLHF.

The chain uses TRBV5-1 and TRBJ2-2; tentative D call: TRBD2 (6 bases). This CDR3 is 14 amino acids long. Trimming took off 5 bases at V and 0 bases at J, with 8 bases between the two ends. Germline V gene lookup returns CDR1 SGHRS and CDR2 YFSETQ. The CDR3 nucleotides read TGCGCCAGCAGGCTAGCGTCGAACACCGGGGAGCTGTTTTTT. This translates into CASRLASNTGELFF.

The V call is TRBV7-3, the J call TRBJ2-7; perhaps TRBD2 as D (5 bases). The CDR3 consists of 16 residues. V was pared by 2 bases and J by 5 bases, with 19 bases between. Germline assignment: CDR1 SGHTA and CDR2 FQGTGA. The CDR3 nucleotides read TGTGCCAGCAGCTTATGGACTCCAACCTCCGCCGACGAGCAGTACTTC. Translated: CASSLWTPTSADEQYF.

V and J are TRBV7-3 and TRBJ2-7; TRBD2 agrees at 8 bases. Germline V gene lookup returns CDR1 SGHTA and CDR2 FQGTGA. The V segment lost 4 bases and the J segment 6 bases; nucleotides outside the gene matches: 20. CDR3 length: 18 residues. The CDR3 DNA follows: TGTGCCAGCAGCTCTGGACATGGCGGGACTAGAGGGGGTGGCGAGCAGTACTTC. Translated: CASSSGHGGTRGGGEQYF.

This sequence joins TRBV7-9 and TRBJ2-7; 8 bases match TRBD2. This CDR3 is built from 15 residues. V lost 4 bases to trimming and J lost 2 bases; unmatched junction nucleotides: 7. CDR1 SEHNR and CDR2 FQNEAQ come from the germline V gene (reference sequence). CDR3 DNA: TGTGCCAGCAGCTCCAGCGGGAGCTCTGCCTACGAGCAGTACTTC. It yields the protein CASSSSGSSAYEQYF.

This clone was picked up a small number of times. V is TRBV2 and J is TRBJ2-4; 10 bases are a match to TRBD2. Germline V gives CDR1 SNHLY, CDR2 FYNNEI. V was clipped by 5 bases and J by 8 bases; unmatched bases: 9. The CDR3 runs to 15 residues. The CDR3 protein is CASSPSASGRYIQYF. CDR3 DNA: TGTGCCAGCAGTCCCTCCGCTAGCGGGAGATACATTCAGTACTTC.

The V gene is TRBV5-1, the J gene TRBJ2-7; TRBD1 is a possible D gene (6 bases). V was cut by 4 bases and J by 0 bases, with 11 bases left in between. The V gene's germline CDR1 is SGHRS and CDR2 YFSETQ. This CDR3 is 14 amino acids long. In DNA form, the CDR3 reads TGCGCCAGCAGCCAAAGACAGGACTCCTACGAGCAGTACTTC. It is translated as CASSQRQDSYEQYF.

This clone was counted once. This chain links TRBV4-2 with TRBJ2-7; TRBD2 is a possible D gene (6 bases). Germline CDR1 is LGHNA and CDR2 is YNFKEQ. The CDR3 is made up of 17 amino acids. Between the trimmed V and J ends, which lost 0 bases and 2 bases, there was a span of 17 bases. The CDR3 nucleotides are TGTGCCAGCAGCCAAGACTCTGGCGGAGGGTCAGCCTACGAGCAGTACTTC. Its protein is CASSQDSGGGSAYEQYF.

CDR3 amino acids: CASSPGTAASAYNSPLHF. The CDR3 DNA reads TGCGCCAGCAGCCCCGGGACGGCAGCTAGCGCGTATAATTCACCCCTCCACTTT. This rearrangement joins TRBV4-3 to TRBJ1-6, with a weak D call TRBD1 (5 bases). V was clipped by 4 bases and J by 4 bases, with 20 bases between them. The CDR3 has 18 residues. Germline CDR1 is LGHNA and CDR2 is YSLEER.

In its sample, this clone was seen once. The V and J genes are TRBV15 and TRBJ1-5, with TRBD1 matching 7 bases. The germline gives CDR1 LNHNV, CDR2 YYDKDF (reference sequence). This CDR3 has 18 residues. After removal of 1 base from V and 0 bases from J, the junction contained 9 bases not matched to a gene. Written as DNA, the CDR3 is TGTGCCACCAGCAGAGTAACAGGGGTACCATATAGCAATCAGCCCCAGCATTTT. This encodes CATSRVTGVPYSNQPQHF.

This rearrangement joins TRBV5-4 to TRBJ2-3; TRBD2 matches at 9 bases. Germline lookup yields CDR1 SGHNT and CDR2 YYREEE (reference sequence). With V trimmed by 4 bases and J by 4 bases, 7 bases remained unmatched. The CDR3 consists of 15 residues. The CDR3 sequence is CASSPPAGGSDTQYF. The CDR3 DNA is TGTGCCAGCAGCCCCCCCGCGGGAGGGTCAGATACGCAGTATTTT.

The V and J genes are TRBV29-1 and TRBJ1-1; D unresolved. The CDR3 is 13 residues long. V dropped 6 bases and J dropped 2 bases, with 13 bases sitting between them. Per germline, CDR1 SQVTM and CDR2 ANQGSEA. CDR3 in DNA: TGCAGCGTGGGGAGGATTTCAAACACTGAAGCTTTCTTT. As protein: CSVGRISNTEAFF.

The chain carries TRBV6-5 and TRBJ1-6, with 10 bases lining up with TRBD1. V gave up 6 bases and J gave up 10 bases; unmatched junction bases: 6. Germline CDR1 and CDR2: MNHEY and SVGAGI. CDR3 length: 14 amino acids. CDR3: CASSRTGGGSPLHF. The CDR3 nucleotides read TGTGCCAGCAGCCGGACAGGGGGGGGATCACCCCTCCACTTT.

The V gene is TRBV5-1, the J gene TRBJ2-7; 10 bases are shared with TRBD1. CDR1 and CDR2 from the germline V gene are SGHRS and YFSETQ. CDR3 length: 14 amino acids. The J segment lost 4 bases and the V segment lost 4 bases, leaving 5 bases of the junction unmatched. The CDR3 loop reads CASSAGQGGYEQYF. The CDR3 bases are TGCGCCAGCAGCGCCGGACAGGGGGGTTACGAGCAGTACTTC.

The V call is TRBV9, the J call TRBJ2-1, with 8 bases fitting TRBD1. Trimming took 7 bases from V and 7 from J; bases not matched to a gene: 10. The germline CDR1 and CDR2 sequences are SGDLS and YYNGEE. The CDR3 has 14 amino acids. CDR3 sequence reads: CASSGGQAYNEQFF. CDR3 nucleotides: TGTGCCAGCTCCGGGGGACAGGCATATAATGAGCAGTTCTTC. Combining the CDR3 with reference TRBV9 and TRBJ2-1 gives the whole variable domain DSGVTQTPKHLITATGQRVTLRCSPRSGDLSVYWYQQSLDQGLQFLIQYYNGEERAKGNILERFSAQQFPDLHSELNLSSLELGDSALYFCASSGGQAYNEQFFGPGTRLTVL.

This clone was seen a few times. The chain employs TRBV2 and TRBJ2-7, with 9 bases identical to TRBD1. The CDR3 loop spans 15 amino acids. The V segment lost 5 bases and the J segment 6 bases; nucleotides outside the gene matches: 11. Germline CDR1 reads SNHLY; CDR2 reads FYNNEI. This CDR3 is CASSRLSGQGSEQYF. The CDR3 bases are TGTGCCAGCAGTAGGCTTTCGGGACAGGGCTCCGAGCAGTACTTC.

This rearrangement joins TRBV11-2 to TRBJ2-5; 8 nucleotides line up with TRBD2. CDR1 and CDR2 from the germline V gene are SGHAT and FQNNGV. The junction had 12 bases not matched to a gene; V was cut back by 5 bases and J by 4 bases. This CDR3 spans 16 amino acids. CDR3 DNA sequence: TGTGCCAGCAGCGGGCATAGCGGGATCGGTGGAGAGACCCAGTACTTC. This encodes CASSGHSGIGGETQYF.

The chain has TRBV30 and TRBJ1-1; the D gene is possibly TRBD1 (5 bases). Germline loops: CDR1 GTSNPN, CDR2 SVGIG (reference sequence). The CDR3 contains 13 residues. Deletions cut 4 bases from V and 4 bases from J, with 13 bases between. Here the CDR3 reads CAWKSKGFTEAFF. CDR3 in DNA: TGTGCCTGGAAATCGAAGGGGTTCACTGAAGCTTTCTTT.

The genes are TRBV28 and TRBJ1-5; D ambiguous. The CDR3 has 16 residues. Germline-derived CDR1 and CDR2 are MDHEN and SYDVKM. V dropped 1 base and J dropped 1 base, with 11 bases sitting between them. The CDR3 DNA is TGTGCCAGCAGTTTATTGGGCAGGTCAAGCAATCAGCCCCAGCATTTT. It encodes CASSLLGRSSNQPQHF.

There are a few counts of this clone. The chain combines TRBV25-1 with TRBJ1-5; D gene unclear. The V gene lost 0 bases and the J gene lost 3 bases, with 6 bases spanning the gap. The germline V gene encodes CDR1 MGHDK and CDR2 SYGVNS. This CDR3 comprises 14 residues. As DNA, the CDR3 is TGTGCCAGCAGTGAATATACAGCCAATCAGCCCCAGCATTTT. It codes for CASSEYTANQPQHF. The whole variable domain, filled in from reference TRBV25-1 and TRBJ1-5, reads EADIYQTPRYLVIGTGKKITLECSQTMGHDKMYWYQQDPGMELHLIHYSYGVNSTEKGDLSSESTVSRIRTEHFPLTLESARPSHTSQYLCASSEYTANQPQHFGDGTRLSIL.

The chain combines TRBV3-1 (or the pseudogene TRBV3-2) with TRBJ1-1, with D perhaps matching TRBD1 (5 bases). V was cut by 6 bases and J by 1 base, with 9 bases left in between. The CDR3 runs 13 residues. In germline, CDR1 is LGHDT, CDR2 YNNKEL (reference sequence). The CDR3 DNA is TGTGCCAGCAGTCTACAGGCGAACACTGAAGCTTTCTTT. It encodes CASSLQANTEAFF.

This clone was detected once. V gene TRBV4-3 combines with J gene TRBJ1-3, with D possibly matching TRBD1 (5 bases). V was shortened by 1 base and J by 0 bases, with 10 bases between the two germline ends. The CDR3 is 16 residues long. Germline V lookup: CDR1 LGHNA, CDR2 YSLEER. Here the CDR3 reads CASSQGVRGSGNTIYF. The CDR3 nucleotides read TGCGCCAGCAGCCAAGGGGTTAGGGGCTCTGGAAACACCATATATTTT.

V is TRBV19 and J is TRBJ2-7; 7 bases are a match to TRBD1. The V gene's germline CDR1 is LNHDA and CDR2 SQIVND (reference sequence). The CDR3 extends over 13 amino acids. J was trimmed by 6 bases and V by 5 bases; bases with no gene match: 7. CDR3 nucleotide sequence: TGTGCCAGTAGTCCTTACAGGGGCGGCGAGCAGTACTTC. This sequence encodes CASSPYRGGEQYF.

CDR3 DNA sequence: TGCGCCAGCAGTAAGGACAGCGTGAACACTGAAGCTTTCTTT. This sequence encodes CASSKDSVNTEAFF. The V and J genes are TRBV10-2 and TRBJ1-1, with D perhaps TRBD1 (6 bases). The V end lost 5 bases, the J end lost 0 bases, and 10 bases lay between the germline ends. This CDR3 is built from 14 residues. Germline V gene lookup returns CDR1 WSHSY and CDR2 SAAADI.

This clone was detected only a few times. The genes are TRBV3-1 (or the pseudogene TRBV3-2) and TRBJ2-7; the D gene is possibly TRBD2 (6 bases). Germline loops: CDR1 LGHDT, CDR2 YNNKEL (reference sequence). This CDR3 comprises 14 residues. Trimming stripped 4 bases from V and 2 bases from J, with 12 bases between. The CDR3 region is CASSPRGGTYEQYF. CDR3 nucleotides: TGTGCCAGCAGCCCACGCGGAGGGACCTACGAGCAGTACTTC.

The chain joins TRBV7-9 to TRBJ1-1, with 8 bases matching TRBD1. The CDR3 is 18 residues long. Germline values: CDR1 SEHNR, CDR2 FQNEAQ (reference sequence). Losses at the gene ends were 4 bases for V and 1 base for J; bases not matched to a gene: 14. The CDR3 nucleotides are TGTGCCAGCAGCTCCCCTGCCGGGACAGGCAGCCCGAACACTGAAGCTTTCTTT. Its translation: CASSSPAGTGSPNTEAFF.

J is TRBJ1-1 and V is TRBV18, with TRBD1 matching 7 bases. The CDR3 runs to 13 residues. CDR1 and CDR2 (germline): KGHSH, LQKENI. Trimming took 6 bases from V and 1 from J; bases not matched to a gene: 2. CDR3 protein: CASSDRQNTEAFF. In DNA form, the CDR3 reads TGTGCCAGCTCGGACAGGCAGAACACTGAAGCTTTCTTT. Supplemented by reference TRBV18 and TRBJ1-1, the full variable domain reads NAGVMQNPRHLVRRRGQEARLRCSPMKGHSHVYWYRQLPEEGLKFMVYLQKENIIDESGMPKERFSAEFPKEGPSILRIQQVVRGDSAAYFCASSDRQNTEAFFGQGTRLTVV.

V usage is TRBV5-4 and J usage is TRBJ1-3; TRBD1 matches 7 bases. The CDR3 is made up of 15 amino acids. CDR1 is SGHNT, CDR2 YYREEE, per germline (reference sequence). V was clipped by 1 base and J by 3 bases; unmatched bases: 4. The CDR3 loop is CASSLTGAVGNTIYF. The CDR3, as DNA: TGTGCCAGCAGCTTGACAGGGGCTGTTGGAAACACCATATATTTT.

This chain uses TRBV4-3 with TRBJ1-3; no definite D call. The CDR3 is 14 amino acids. The germline V and J ends were trimmed by 0 bases and 4 bases, with 7 bases remaining between them. In germline, CDR1 is LGHNA, CDR2 YSLEER. The CDR3 here is CASSQETVGNTIYF. The CDR3 DNA reads as TGCGCCAGCAGCCAAGAAACTGTCGGAAACACCATATATTTT.